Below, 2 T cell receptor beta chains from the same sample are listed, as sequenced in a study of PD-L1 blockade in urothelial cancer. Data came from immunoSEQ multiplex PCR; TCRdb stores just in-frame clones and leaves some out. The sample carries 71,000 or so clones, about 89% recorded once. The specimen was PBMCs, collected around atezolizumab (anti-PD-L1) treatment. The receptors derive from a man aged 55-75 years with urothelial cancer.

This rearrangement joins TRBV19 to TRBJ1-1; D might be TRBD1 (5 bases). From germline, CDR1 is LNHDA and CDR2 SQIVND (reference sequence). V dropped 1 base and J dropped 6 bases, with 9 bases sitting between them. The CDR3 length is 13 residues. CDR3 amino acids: CASSIGRGAEAFF. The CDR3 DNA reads TGTGCCAGTAGTATAGGCCGGGGGGCTGAAGCTTTCTTT.

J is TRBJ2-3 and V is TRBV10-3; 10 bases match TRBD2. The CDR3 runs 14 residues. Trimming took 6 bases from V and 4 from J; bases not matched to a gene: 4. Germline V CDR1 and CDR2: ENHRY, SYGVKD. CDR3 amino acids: CAIRAGLAPDTQYF. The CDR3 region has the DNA TGTGCCATCAGGGCGGGACTAGCGCCAGATACGCAGTATTTT.